This is a list of T cell receptor beta chains from one sample in a study of control samples from healthy donors and cancer patients. Sequenced by immunoSEQ multiplex PCR; TCRdb stores in-frame clones only, minus some. The sample includes 150,000 or so clones, approximately 94% of them seen just once. Sequenced input: blood. The receptors were gathered from a man in his forties or fifties in good health. The CDR3 runs from the conserved cysteine through the conserved F or W. The order of the fields is J gene, D gene, V gene, clone size, CDR3 length, CDR3 protein, CDR3 DNA. A D gene is named only where the DNA matches it firmly. Where a row states a size, it is once, few, many or the class of an expanded clone; other rows omit it.

j_gene: TRBJ1-5
d_gene: -
v_gene: TRBV6-5
abundance: -
len: 12
CDR3aa: CASRQVNQPQHF
CDR3nt: TGTGCCAGTCGACAGGTCAATCAGCCCCAGCATTTT

j_gene: TRBJ1-2
d_gene: TRBD1
v_gene: TRBV19
abundance: -
len: 15
CDR3aa: CASSRTGDVLYGYTF
CDR3nt: TGTGCCAGTAGTAGGACAGGGGACGTTTTATATGGCTACACCTTC

j_gene: TRBJ1-2
d_gene: -
v_gene: TRBV30
abundance: -
len: 19
CDR3aa: CAWSSGRVSDKWINYGYTF
CDR3nt: TGTGCCTGGAGTTCTGGGAGGGTCAGCGATAAGTGGATTAACTATGGCTACACCTTC

j_gene: TRBJ1-2
d_gene: -
v_gene: TRBV29-1
abundance: -
len: 14
CDR3aa: CSVADIFLLHGYTF
CDR3nt: TGCAGCGTTGCCGACATTTTCCTCCTCCATGGCTACACCTTC

j_gene: TRBJ2-1
d_gene: TRBD1
v_gene: TRBV7-9
abundance: -
len: 14
CDR3aa: CASSLGDRDNEQFF
CDR3nt: TGTGCCAGCAGCTTAGGAGACAGGGACAATGAGCAGTTCTTC

j_gene: TRBJ1-5
d_gene: -
v_gene: TRBV3-1/TRBV3-2
abundance: -
len: 16
CDR3aa: CASSKGGQGHNQPQHF
CDR3nt: TGTGCCAGCAGTAAAGGGGGGCAGGGTCACAATCAGCCCCAGCATTTT

j_gene: TRBJ2-7
d_gene: TRBD2
v_gene: TRBV4-2
abundance: -
len: 16
CDR3aa: CASSHVGGSRPYEQYF
CDR3nt: TGTGCCAGCAGCCATGTCGGGGGGTCACGGCCCTACGAGCAGTACTTC

j_gene: TRBJ1-2
d_gene: -
v_gene: TRBV27
abundance: -
len: 14
CDR3aa: CASSETDRNYGYTF
CDR3nt: TGTGCCAGCAGCGAGACCGACAGAAACTATGGCTACACCTTC

j_gene: TRBJ1-1
d_gene: -
v_gene: TRBV7-9
abundance: -
len: 12
CDR3aa: CASSWDRTQAFF
CDR3nt: TGTGCCAGCAGTTGGGACCGCACGCAAGCTTTCTTT

j_gene: TRBJ2-1
d_gene: -
v_gene: TRBV13
abundance: -
len: 12
CDR3aa: CASSLNGDEQFF
CDR3nt: TGTGCCAGCAGCTTAAACGGGGATGAGCAGTTCTTC

j_gene: TRBJ1-1
d_gene: -
v_gene: TRBV19
abundance: -
len: 16
CDR3aa: CASSALQGTGVTEAFF
CDR3nt: TGTGCCAGTAGTGCCCTTCAGGGGACCGGGGTCACTGAAGCTTTCTTT

j_gene: TRBJ1-6
d_gene: -
v_gene: TRBV3-1/TRBV3-2
abundance: -
len: 13
CDR3aa: CASSQSVNSPLHF
CDR3nt: TGTGCCAGCAGCCAGTCGGTGAATTCACCCCTCCACTTT

j_gene: TRBJ1-2
d_gene: TRBD1
v_gene: TRBV5-6
abundance: -
len: 14
CDR3aa: CASSPGTANYGYTF
CDR3nt: TGTGCCAGCAGCCCTGGGACAGCTAACTATGGCTACACCTTC

j_gene: TRBJ1-4
d_gene: -
v_gene: TRBV4-3
abundance: -
len: 15
CDR3aa: CASSQDGATNEKLFF
CDR3nt: TGCGCCAGCAGCCAAGATGGAGCAACTAATGAAAAACTGTTTTTT

j_gene: TRBJ2-5
d_gene: -
v_gene: TRBV6-5
abundance: once
len: 12
CDR3aa: CATSGVLETQYF
CDR3nt: TGTGCCACCTCTGGCGTTTTGGAGACCCAGTACTTC

j_gene: TRBJ2-7
d_gene: TRBD2
v_gene: TRBV28
abundance: -
len: 16
CDR3aa: CASSASIAGLTREQYF
CDR3nt: TGTGCCAGCTCAGCTTCTATAGCGGGGTTAACGAGGGAGCAGTACTTC

j_gene: TRBJ2-1
d_gene: TRBD2
v_gene: TRBV7-9
abundance: -
len: 15
CDR3aa: CASSSSGRGYNEQFF
CDR3nt: TGTGCCAGCAGCTCTAGCGGGCGGGGCTACAATGAGCAGTTCTTC

j_gene: TRBJ1-5
d_gene: -
v_gene: TRBV18
abundance: -
len: 14
CDR3aa: CASSPRDNISPQHF
CDR3nt: TGTGCCAGCTCACCCCGGGACAATATATCGCCCCAGCATTTT

j_gene: TRBJ2-7
d_gene: -
v_gene: TRBV6-2/TRBV6-3
abundance: -
len: 14
CDR3aa: CASSFNRPTYEQYF
CDR3nt: TGTGCCAGCAGTTTCAACAGGCCTACCTACGAGCAGTACTTC

j_gene: TRBJ1-2
d_gene: TRBD1
v_gene: TRBV27
abundance: -
len: 15
CDR3aa: CASSLSGGRSYGYTF
CDR3nt: TGTGCCAGCAGTTTATCAGGGGGCCGAAGCTATGGCTACACCTTC

j_gene: TRBJ2-5
d_gene: TRBD2
v_gene: TRBV19
abundance: -
len: 13
CDR3aa: CASSAGGWETQYF
CDR3nt: TGTGCCAGTAGTGCGGGGGGCTGGGAGACCCAGTACTTC

j_gene: TRBJ1-5
d_gene: TRBD1
v_gene: TRBV19
abundance: -
len: 15
CDR3aa: CASSIGTGSNQPQHF
CDR3nt: TGTGCCAGTAGTATCGGGACAGGGAGCAATCAGCCCCAGCATTTT

j_gene: TRBJ1-5
d_gene: -
v_gene: TRBV19
abundance: -
len: 12
CDR3aa: CASRQQNQPQHF
CDR3nt: TGTGCCAGTAGGCAGCAGAATCAGCCCCAGCATTTT

j_gene: TRBJ1-5
d_gene: -
v_gene: TRBV19
abundance: -
len: 14
CDR3aa: CASSIDPSNQPQHF
CDR3nt: TGTGCCAGTAGTATAGACCCTAGCAATCAGCCCCAGCATTTT

j_gene: TRBJ2-7
d_gene: -
v_gene: TRBV21-1
abundance: -
len: 16
CDR3aa: CASSTWGQVGLYEQYF
CDR3nt: TGTGCCAGCAGCACGTGGGGACAGGTGGGATTGTACGAGCAGTACTTC

j_gene: TRBJ2-5
d_gene: -
v_gene: TRBV29-1
abundance: -
len: 12
CDR3aa: CSVETGQETQYF
CDR3nt: TGCAGCGTTGAAACGGGGCAAGAGACCCAGTACTTC

j_gene: TRBJ1-2
d_gene: -
v_gene: TRBV12-1
abundance: -
len: 14
CDR3aa: CASSFEGQGDGYTF
CDR3nt: TGTGCCAGCAGCTTTGAGGGACAGGGGGATGGCTACACCTTC

j_gene: TRBJ1-2
d_gene: -
v_gene: TRBV4-1
abundance: -
len: 15
CDR3aa: CASSHDSLGVYGYTF
CDR3nt: TGCGCCAGCAGCCACGACAGCCTGGGGGTTTATGGCTACACCTTC

j_gene: TRBJ2-2
d_gene: -
v_gene: TRBV9
abundance: -
len: 16
CDR3aa: CASSGRQQFNTGELFF
CDR3nt: TGTGCCAGCAGCGGGAGGCAACAGTTCAACACCGGGGAGCTGTTTTTT

j_gene: TRBJ2-3
d_gene: -
v_gene: TRBV19
abundance: -
len: 14
CDR3aa: CASSHVWGTDTQYF
CDR3nt: TGTGCCAGTAGTCATGTCTGGGGCACAGATACGCAGTATTTT

j_gene: TRBJ2-1
d_gene: -
v_gene: TRBV19
abundance: -
len: 16
CDR3aa: CASSTLSWSSDNEQFF
CDR3nt: TGTGCCAGTAGTACCCTCTCGTGGTCGTCGGACAATGAGCAGTTCTTC

j_gene: TRBJ1-1
d_gene: -
v_gene: TRBV7-9
abundance: -
len: 16
CDR3aa: CASSSNRALGNTEAFF
CDR3nt: TGTGCCAGCAGCTCGAACAGGGCCCTGGGGAACACTGAAGCTTTCTTT

j_gene: TRBJ2-3
d_gene: -
v_gene: TRBV6-2/TRBV6-3
abundance: -
len: 14
CDR3aa: CASSYKGSEQPQYF
CDR3nt: TGTGCCAGCAGTTATAAAGGTAGTGAACAGCCCCAGTATTTT

j_gene: TRBJ1-4
d_gene: -
v_gene: TRBV5-6
abundance: -
len: 15
CDR3aa: CASSLLEGFNEKLFF
CDR3nt: TGTGCCAGCAGCCTTTTGGAGGGGTTTAATGAAAAACTGTTTTTT

j_gene: TRBJ1-2
d_gene: -
v_gene: TRBV7-2
abundance: once
len: 13
CDR3aa: CASSNKAGDGYTF
CDR3nt: TGTGCCAGCAGCAATAAAGCAGGGGATGGCTACACCTTC

j_gene: TRBJ1-2
d_gene: TRBD1
v_gene: TRBV30
abundance: -
len: 13
CDR3aa: CACGTGPSYGYTF
CDR3nt: TGTGCCTGCGGGACAGGACCTTCCTATGGCTACACCTTC

j_gene: TRBJ2-3
d_gene: -
v_gene: TRBV24-1
abundance: -
len: 16
CDR3aa: CATSPLETGPTDTQYF
CDR3nt: TGTGCCACCAGTCCCTTGGAAACAGGGCCCACAGATACGCAGTATTTT

j_gene: TRBJ1-2
d_gene: -
v_gene: TRBV24-1
abundance: -
len: 13
CDR3aa: CATSRDKNYGYTF
CDR3nt: TGTGCCACCAGCCGTGACAAGAACTATGGCTACACCTTC

j_gene: TRBJ2-2
d_gene: -
v_gene: TRBV5-6
abundance: -
len: 17
CDR3aa: CASSLGPTGPYTGELFF
CDR3nt: TGTGCCAGCAGCTTGGGCCCGACAGGACCCTACACCGGGGAGCTGTTTTTT

j_gene: TRBJ1-6
d_gene: TRBD1
v_gene: TRBV4-2
abundance: -
len: 12
CDR3aa: CASSQDGGDRAF
CDR3nt: TGTGCCAGCAGCCAAGATGGCGGGGACAGGGCCTTT

j_gene: TRBJ2-7
d_gene: TRBD1
v_gene: TRBV6-2/TRBV6-3
abundance: -
len: 15
CDR3aa: CASSLPWTGLDEQYF
CDR3nt: TGTGCCAGCAGCCTTCCCTGGACAGGCCTCGACGAGCAGTACTTC

j_gene: TRBJ2-1
d_gene: -
v_gene: TRBV19
abundance: -
len: 14
CDR3aa: CASSTGFSYNEQFF
CDR3nt: TGTGCCAGTAGTACAGGCTTCTCCTACAATGAGCAGTTCTTC

j_gene: TRBJ1-2
d_gene: -
v_gene: TRBV7-2
abundance: -
len: 14
CDR3aa: CASSLYTGIDGYTF
CDR3nt: TGTGCCAGCAGCTTATATACAGGGATTGATGGCTACACCTTC

j_gene: TRBJ2-1
d_gene: -
v_gene: TRBV10-3
abundance: -
len: 14
CDR3aa: CAISGPPNMGEQFF
CDR3nt: TGTGCCATCAGTGGCCCCCCCAATATGGGTGAGCAGTTCTTC

j_gene: TRBJ2-7
d_gene: -
v_gene: TRBV19
abundance: -
len: 14
CDR3aa: CASSPRDGTYEQYF
CDR3nt: TGTGCCAGTAGCCCTCGGGACGGTACCTACGAGCAGTACTTC

j_gene: TRBJ1-4
d_gene: TRBD1
v_gene: TRBV7-2
abundance: once
len: 15
CDR3aa: CASSAFRGQGEKLFF
CDR3nt: TGTGCCAGCAGCGCCTTCAGGGGGCAAGGTGAAAAACTGTTTTTT

j_gene: TRBJ1-1
d_gene: TRBD1
v_gene: TRBV18
abundance: -
len: 15
CDR3aa: CASSPEGTVNTEAFF
CDR3nt: TGTGCCAGCTCACCTGAGGGGACAGTGAACACTGAAGCTTTCTTT

j_gene: TRBJ1-2
d_gene: -
v_gene: TRBV20-1
abundance: -
len: 11
CDR3aa: CSARGRRGYTF
CDR3nt: TGCAGTGCTAGGGGCCGACGGGGCTACACCTTC

j_gene: TRBJ1-6
d_gene: -
v_gene: TRBV7-2
abundance: -
len: 16
CDR3aa: CASSLARQGGNSPLHF
CDR3nt: TGTGCCAGCAGCTTAGCTCGTCAGGGAGGGAATTCACCCCTCCACTTT

j_gene: TRBJ1-5
d_gene: TRBD1
v_gene: TRBV5-6
abundance: -
len: 14
CDR3aa: CASSLGQGDQPQHF
CDR3nt: TGTGCCAGCAGTCTCGGACAGGGCGATCAGCCCCAGCATTTT

j_gene: TRBJ2-2
d_gene: TRBD1
v_gene: TRBV9
abundance: -
len: 16
CDR3aa: CASSVGTGINTGELFF
CDR3nt: TGTGCCAGCAGCGTCGGGACAGGGATAAACACCGGGGAGCTGTTTTTT

j_gene: TRBJ2-2
d_gene: TRBD2
v_gene: TRBV23-1
abundance: -
len: 15
CDR3aa: CASSQSGTSLGELFF
CDR3nt: TGCGCCAGCAGTCAATCGGGGACTAGCCTCGGGGAGCTGTTTTTT

j_gene: TRBJ1-2
d_gene: TRBD1
v_gene: TRBV7-6
abundance: -
len: 14
CDR3aa: CASSSLGDRDGYTF
CDR3nt: TGTGCCAGCAGCTCCCTTGGGGACAGGGATGGCTACACCTTC

j_gene: TRBJ1-2
d_gene: -
v_gene: TRBV6-2/TRBV6-3
abundance: -
len: 12
CDR3aa: CASSNGNYGYTF
CDR3nt: TGTGCCAGCAGTAACGGTAACTATGGCTACACCTTC

j_gene: TRBJ2-3
d_gene: TRBD1
v_gene: TRBV24-1
abundance: -
len: 16
CDR3aa: CATSDPATGVADTQYF
CDR3nt: TGTGCCACCAGTGATCCCGCTACAGGGGTTGCAGATACGCAGTATTTT